This TCR beta chain was sequenced for a study of T cells in tumors after PD-1 blockade. About the research overall: Either cemiplimab 350 mg every 2 weeks or pembrolizumab 200 mg every 3 weeks was given.

Assay: immunoSEQ multiplex PCR; the TCRdb copy retains only in-frame clones and omits some. The sample records about 14,000 clones, about 84% being singletons. The trim removed 4 bases at V and 6 bases at J, leaving 9 bases unmatched. This CDR3 is built from 15 residues. CDR1 is LNHDA and CDR2 is SQIVND in the germline V gene (reference sequence). In its sample, this clone was seen a few times. Here the sequenced sample was PBMCs, taken after anti-PD-1 treatment. This receptor was obtained from a human donor with basal cell carcinoma. V usage is TRBV19 and J usage is TRBJ2-1; TRBD2 agrees at 7 bases. The CDR3 spells CASSNLAAGGNEQFF. The CDR3 DNA reads TGTGCCAGTAGTAACCTAGCGGCCGGGGGCAATGAGCAGTTCTTC.